These T cell receptor beta chains were read from a single sample in a study of blood T cell repertoires in COVID-19. Only in-frame clones appear in the TCRdb table, and some are missing; sequencing was by immunoSEQ multiplex PCR. The sample lists some 390,000 clones; around 87% were seen once. Input material: peripheral blood. The receptors were sampled from a woman aged 60 to 75 with COVID-19, enrolled during active disease. Both conserved end residues are part of each CDR3. Fields, in order: CDR3 length, clone size, D gene, J gene, V gene, CDR3 protein, CDR3 DNA. D genes are given only for firm matches. The listing skips clone size in some rows; elsewhere it reads once, few, many or a size class.

length: 16; size: -; D: -; J: TRBJ2-2; V: TRBV3-1/TRBV3-2; CDR3: CASSQALLVGTGELFF; DNA: TGTGCCAGCAGCCAAGCCCTACTGGTCGGCACCGGGGAGCTGTTTTTT
length: 13; size: -; D: TRBD2; J: TRBJ2-7; V: TRBV5-1; CDR3: CASRTSAGYEQYF; DNA: TGCGCCAGCAGGACTAGCGCCGGCTACGAGCAGTACTTC
length: 17; size: -; D: TRBD2; J: TRBJ2-1; V: TRBV9; CDR3: CASSPGGTSGTWDEQFF; DNA: TGTGCCAGCAGCCCAGGTGGGACTAGCGGGACTTGGGATGAGCAGTTCTTC
length: 17; size: -; D: TRBD1; J: TRBJ1-1; V: TRBV19; CDR3: CASSIGGQVFMNTEAFF; DNA: TGTGCCAGTAGTATAGGGGGACAGGTTTTTATGAACACTGAAGCTTTCTTT
length: 14; size: -; D: -; J: TRBJ2-5; V: TRBV7-2; CDR3: CASSSSGLQETQYF; DNA: TGTGCCAGCAGCTCCTCCGGACTTCAAGAGACCCAGTACTTC
length: 16; size: -; D: -; J: TRBJ1-5; V: TRBV19; CDR3: CASSIGTGYGNQPQHF; DNA: TGTGCCAGTAGTATTGGAACGGGTTATGGCAATCAGCCCCAGCATTTT
length: 14; size: -; D: -; J: TRBJ2-1; V: TRBV6-5; CDR3: CASSYAGAGNEQFF; DNA: TGTGCCAGCAGTTACGCAGGGGCTGGGAATGAGCAGTTCTTC
length: 15; size: -; D: TRBD2; J: TRBJ2-7; V: TRBV7-2; CDR3: CASSSSLAGPYEQYF; DNA: TGTGCCAGCAGCTCTTCACTAGCGGGGCCTTACGAGCAGTACTTC
length: 17; size: few; D: TRBD2; J: TRBJ2-2; V: TRBV7-2; CDR3: CASSLEALAGGTGELFF; DNA: TGTGCCAGCAGCTTAGAAGCCCTAGCGGGGGGGACCGGGGAGCTGTTTTTT
length: 11; size: -; D: TRBD1; J: TRBJ1-2; V: TRBV20-1; CDR3: CSASGQAGYTF; DNA: TGCAGTGCTAGCGGACAGGCTGGCTACACCTTC
length: 15; size: few; D: TRBD1; J: TRBJ1-5; V: TRBV11-1; CDR3: CASSLSGTVNQPQHF; DNA: TGTGCCAGCAGCTTATCCGGGACAGTTAATCAGCCCCAGCATTTT
length: 16; size: -; D: -; J: TRBJ2-3; V: TRBV15; CDR3: CATSGDGGVSTDTQYF; DNA: TGTGCCACCAGTGGAGATGGCGGGGTGAGCACAGATACGCAGTATTTT
length: 14; size: -; D: -; J: TRBJ1-6; V: TRBV3-1/TRBV3-2; CDR3: CASSPARGNSPLHF; DNA: TGTGCCAGCAGTCCCGCAAGGGGGAATTCACCCCTCCACTTT
length: 14; size: -; D: -; J: TRBJ1-4; V: TRBV3-1/TRBV3-2; CDR3: CASSQQGTNEKLFF; DNA: TGTGCCAGCAGCCAACAGGGGACTAATGAAAAACTGTTTTTT
length: 13; size: once; D: -; J: TRBJ2-5; V: TRBV7-9; CDR3: CASSETTQETQYF; DNA: TGTGCCAGCAGCGAGACTACACAAGAGACCCAGTACTTC
length: 14; size: -; D: -; J: TRBJ1-1; V: TRBV29-1; CDR3: CSTLTNRGNTEAFF; DNA: TGCAGCACCTTAACGAACCGGGGGAACACTGAAGCTTTCTTT
length: 14; size: -; D: TRBD2; J: TRBJ2-7; V: TRBV10-3; CDR3: CAISDWGGSYEQYF; DNA: TGTGCCATCAGTGATTGGGGGGGTAGCTACGAGCAGTACTTC
length: 12; size: -; D: -; J: TRBJ1-6; V: TRBV12-3/TRBV12-4; CDR3: CASSRAGPLLHF; DNA: TGTGCCAGCAGTCGTGCGGGGCCGCTCCTCCACTTT
length: 14; size: -; D: TRBD2; J: TRBJ2-1; V: TRBV18; CDR3: CASSSGGVYNEQFF; DNA: TGTGCCAGTTCTAGCGGGGGAGTCTACAATGAGCAGTTCTTC
length: 14; size: -; D: -; J: TRBJ1-1; V: TRBV5-6; CDR3: CASSLWTTNTEAFF; DNA: TGTGCCAGCAGCTTATGGACAACGAACACTGAAGCTTTCTTT
length: 18; size: -; D: TRBD1; J: TRBJ2-2; V: TRBV4-1; CDR3: CASSQPFRGQTNTGELFF; DNA: TGCGCCAGCAGCCAACCCTTTCGGGGACAGACGAACACCGGGGAGCTGTTTTTT
length: 16; size: -; D: TRBD1; J: TRBJ1-5; V: TRBV28; CDR3: CASSLTGQGGNQPQHF; DNA: TGTGCCAGCAGTCTTACCGGGCAGGGGGGCAATCAGCCCCAGCATTTT
length: 16; size: -; D: TRBD1; J: TRBJ2-6; V: TRBV5-4; CDR3: CASSLPDRAGANVLTF; DNA: TGTGCCAGCAGCCTTCCCGACAGGGCTGGGGCCAACGTCCTGACTTTC
length: 18; size: -; D: TRBD2; J: TRBJ2-1; V: TRBV10-1; CDR3: CASSASGGDPSSYNEQFF; DNA: TGCGCCAGCAGTGCTAGCGGGGGGGACCCTAGCTCCTACAATGAGCAGTTCTTC
length: 15; size: -; D: -; J: TRBJ2-3; V: TRBV10-3; CDR3: CAISELTGSADTQYF; DNA: TGTGCCATCAGTGAACTTACAGGGTCGGCAGATACGCAGTATTTT
length: 13; size: few; D: -; J: TRBJ2-3; V: TRBV28; CDR3: CATTVPSTDTQYF; DNA: TGTGCCACGACAGTGCCTAGCACAGATACGCAGTATTTT
length: 15; size: once; D: TRBD1; J: TRBJ1-4; V: TRBV5-1; CDR3: CASSLGQVLNEKLFF; DNA: TGCGCCAGCAGCTTAGGACAGGTCCTTAATGAAAAACTGTTTTTT
length: 14; size: -; D: -; J: TRBJ1-1; V: TRBV5-5; CDR3: CASSLDVRGAEAFF; DNA: TGTGCCAGCAGCTTGGACGTCAGGGGCGCTGAAGCTTTCTTT
length: 14; size: -; D: TRBD1; J: TRBJ2-5; V: TRBV4-1; CDR3: CASSLQGRQETQYF; DNA: TGCGCCAGCAGCCTACAGGGGCGCCAAGAGACCCAGTACTTC
length: 16; size: -; D: -; J: TRBJ1-4; V: TRBV4-1; CDR3: CASSQVGGVINEKLFF; DNA: TGCGCCAGCAGCCAAGTCGGCGGCGTTATTAATGAAAAACTGTTTTTT
length: 15; size: -; D: -; J: TRBJ1-1; V: TRBV2; CDR3: CASSERLGLNTEAFF; DNA: TGTGCCAGCAGTGAACGGTTGGGCCTGAACACTGAAGCTTTCTTT
length: 14; size: -; D: -; J: TRBJ1-2; V: TRBV3-1/TRBV3-2; CDR3: CASSPYRVGYGYTF; DNA: TGTGCCAGCAGCCCCTACAGGGTAGGGTATGGCTACACCTTC
length: 15; size: -; D: -; J: TRBJ2-3; V: TRBV2; CDR3: CASRTGNPLVDTQYF; DNA: TGTGCCAGCAGGACGGGGAATCCGCTCGTAGATACGCAGTATTTT
length: 15; size: -; D: TRBD2; J: TRBJ2-7; V: TRBV5-1; CDR3: CASSRGGVDSYEQYF; DNA: TGCGCCAGCTCCCGGGGGGGTGTAGATTCCTACGAGCAGTACTTC
length: 16; size: -; D: -; J: TRBJ1-5; V: TRBV7-6; CDR3: CASSPIGGKSNQPQHF; DNA: TGTGCCAGCAGCCCCATTGGAGGGAAGAGCAATCAGCCTCAGCATTTT
length: 17; size: -; D: -; J: TRBJ2-7; V: TRBV30; CDR3: CAWSVSLLGQGVREQYF; DNA: TGTGCCTGGAGTGTATCTCTCCTTGGGCAGGGCGTTCGCGAGCAGTACTTC
length: 14; size: -; D: -; J: TRBJ2-1; V: TRBV11-2; CDR3: CASMKTGSYNEQFF; DNA: TGTGCCAGCATGAAGACAGGATCCTACAATGAGCAGTTCTTC
length: 13; size: -; D: -; J: TRBJ1-2; V: TRBV7-9; CDR3: CASSLDSDYGYTF; DNA: TGTGCCAGCAGCTTAGATAGTGATTATGGCTACACCTTC
length: 16; size: -; D: -; J: TRBJ2-2; V: TRBV12-5; CDR3: CASGLLTGSNTGELFF; DNA: TGTGCTAGTGGTTTGTTGACAGGTTCAAACACCGGGGAGCTGTTTTTT
length: 15; size: once; D: -; J: TRBJ1-2; V: TRBV4-1; CDR3: CASSQAPGLGGRYTF; DNA: TGCGCCAGCAGCCAGGCACCGGGACTGGGTGGGAGGTACACCTTC
length: 15; size: few; D: TRBD1; J: TRBJ2-7; V: TRBV5-6; CDR3: CASSSQDRAAYEQYF; DNA: TGTGCCAGCAGCTCACAGGACAGGGCAGCCTACGAGCAGTACTTC
length: 14; size: -; D: -; J: TRBJ2-2; V: TRBV28; CDR3: CASSLFRRSGELFF; DNA: TGTGCCAGCAGTTTATTTCGTCGGTCCGGGGAGCTGTTTTTT
length: 13; size: -; D: -; J: TRBJ2-7; V: TRBV12-5; CDR3: CASGLFSSNEQYF; DNA: TGTGCTAGTGGTTTATTTTCCTCTAACGAGCAGTACTTC
length: 15; size: -; D: TRBD1; J: TRBJ1-4; V: TRBV7-9; CDR3: CASSLVGTVNEKLFF; DNA: TGTGCCAGCAGCTTAGTCGGGACAGTGAATGAAAAACTGTTTTTT
length: 20; size: -; D: TRBD1; J: TRBJ1-1; V: TRBV18; CDR3: CASSPRSPGTGFPLNTEAFF; DNA: TGTGCCAGCTCACCAAGGAGTCCCGGGACAGGGTTCCCCCTGAACACTGAAGCTTTCTTT
length: 16; size: -; D: TRBD1; J: TRBJ1-1; V: TRBV6-5; CDR3: CASSYLSQGINTEAFF; DNA: TGTGCCAGCAGTTACCTTTCACAGGGGATAAACACTGAAGCTTTCTTT